The next 6 T cell receptor beta chains were all read from a single sample in a study of tumor-infiltrating lymphocytes in oesophageal squamous cell carcinoma. TCRdb reprocessed the PCR reads via MiXCR and lists one record per CDR3 protein. The table shows about 13,000 distinct CDR3 sequences, with approximately 50% occurring only once. Material: esophageal tumor tissue. All receptors derive from a male donor with esophageal squamous cell carcinoma.

This clonotype occurred a few times. The V call is TRBV5-1, the J call TRBJ2-5; possible D gene TRBD1, 6 bases. Germline CDR1 reads SGHRS; CDR2 reads YFSETQ. The V gene lost 0 bases and the J gene lost 11 bases, with 44 bases spanning the gap. This CDR3 spans 23 amino acids. The CDR3 loop reads CASSLAKVSSGQTHAASYNEQYF. The CDR3 DNA sequence: TGCGCCAGCAGCTTGGCGAAGGTGTCTTCCGGACAGACTCACGCGGCTTCCTACAATGAGCAGTACTTC.

Remarks on this clonotype: This may come from a read error, since a much larger clone is one base off. The rearrangement joins TRBV4-3 to TRBJ2-1; TRBD2 agrees at 12 bases. Germline CDR1 and CDR2: LGHNA and YSLEER. The CDR3 covers 17 residues. V lost 0 bases, J lost 10 bases, and 10 bases stayed unmatched. The CDR3 coding sequence is TGCGCCAGCAGCCAAGATAAGGCTAGCGGGGGGGGCTACGAGCAGTTCTTC. Its protein product is CASSQDKASGGGYEQFF.

The chain employs TRBV7-8 and TRBJ2-5, with a tentative D call TRBD2 (6 bases). Judging by the DNA end, TRBJ2-3 fits better; the J call may be wrong. Per germline, CDR1 SGHVS and CDR2 FQNEAQ. The CDR3 length is 14 residues. The CDR3 is CASSLWDFTDTQYF. CDR3 DNA: TGTGCCAGCAGCTTATGGGACTTTACAGATACGCAGTATTTT.

This sequence joins TRBV7-6 and TRBJ1-3; D is unclear. The CDR3 is 13 amino acids. Germline V gives CDR1 SGHVS, CDR2 FNYEAQ. The V end was cut by 6 bases, the J end by 16 bases, with 22 bases between. This CDR3 reads CASSSVRTGELYF. CDR3 bases: TGTGCCAGCAGTTCAGTTCGGACCGGGGAGCTGTATTTT.

This clonotype has at least ten counts. The J gene is TRBJ2-7, the V gene TRBV5-1, with D unclear. This CDR3 has 14 amino acids. The ends were cut back, 4 bases at V and 2 bases at J, with 13 bases in the middle. CDR1 is SGHRS and CDR2 is YFSETQ in the germline V gene. In DNA, the CDR3 is TGCGCCAGCAGCACCTCGAACTATCCCTACGAGCAGTACTTC. Translation gives CASSTSNYPYEQYF.

The table lists this clonotype with a count of one. V usage is TRBV24-1 and J usage is TRBJ2-1; 13 bases fit TRBD2. Trimming cost V 1 base and J 8 bases; bases outside gene matches: 16. The length of the CDR3 is 20 residues. Germline V gives CDR1 KGHDR, CDR2 SFDVKD. CDR3 sequence (DNA): TGTGCCACCAGTGATTTCCCCCCTACTACTAGCGGGAGGGCCTTCCATGAGCAGTTCTTC. It codes for CATSDFPPTTSGRAFHEQFF.